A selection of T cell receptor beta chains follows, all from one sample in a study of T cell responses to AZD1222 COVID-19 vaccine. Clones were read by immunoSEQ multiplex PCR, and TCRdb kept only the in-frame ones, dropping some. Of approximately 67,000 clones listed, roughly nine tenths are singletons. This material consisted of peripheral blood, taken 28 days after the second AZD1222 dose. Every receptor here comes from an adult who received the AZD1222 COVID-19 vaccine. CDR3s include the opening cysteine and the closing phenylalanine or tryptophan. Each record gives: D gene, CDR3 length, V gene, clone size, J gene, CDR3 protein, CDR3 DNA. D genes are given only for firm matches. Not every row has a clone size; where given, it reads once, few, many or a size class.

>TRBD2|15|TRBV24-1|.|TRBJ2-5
CATNAGAGGQETQYF
TGTGCCACCAACGCGGGAGCGGGGGGTCAAGAGACCCAGTACTTC
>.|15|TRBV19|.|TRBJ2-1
CASMGSQTIYNEQFF
TGTGCCAGTATGGGGTCGCAAACCATCTACAATGAGCAGTTCTTC
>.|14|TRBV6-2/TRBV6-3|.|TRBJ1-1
CASSYPAPAGRAFF
TGTGCCAGCAGTTACCCAGCCCCGGCGGGGCGGGCTTTCTTT
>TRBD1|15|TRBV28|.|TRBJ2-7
CASSQLKGQRDEQYF
TGTGCCAGCAGCCAGTTGAAGGGACAGAGGGACGAGCAGTACTTC
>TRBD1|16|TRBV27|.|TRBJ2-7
CASSQENPGQSYEQYF
TGTGCCAGCAGTCAGGAGAATCCGGGACAGTCCTACGAGCAGTACTTC
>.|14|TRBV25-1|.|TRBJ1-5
CASSEDSSNQPQHF
TGTGCCAGCAGTGAGGACAGTAGCAATCAGCCCCAGCATTTT
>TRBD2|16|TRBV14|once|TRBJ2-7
CASSRSLAASSYEQYF
TGTGCCAGCAGCCGATCTCTAGCGGCGAGCTCCTACGAGCAGTACTTC
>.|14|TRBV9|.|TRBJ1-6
CASTSQGANSPLHF
TGTGCCAGTACGTCACAAGGAGCAAATTCACCCCTCCACTTT
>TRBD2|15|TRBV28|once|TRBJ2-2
CASSFLAGNTGELFF
TGTGCCAGCAGTTTCTTAGCGGGGAACACCGGGGAGCTGTTTTTT
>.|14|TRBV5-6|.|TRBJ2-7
CASSPGPQIYEQYF
TGTGCCAGCAGCCCCGGCCCCCAAATCTACGAGCAGTACTTC
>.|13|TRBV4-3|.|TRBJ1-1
CASSPRGGTEAFF
TGCGCCAGCAGCCCAAGGGGTGGAACTGAAGCTTTCTTT
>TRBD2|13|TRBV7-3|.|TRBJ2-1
CASSNPGRGEQFF
TGTGCCAGCAGTAACCCGGGGAGGGGTGAGCAGTTCTTC
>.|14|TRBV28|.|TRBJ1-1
CASSLQGRSTEAFF
TGTGCCAGCAGTTTACAGGGACGAAGCACTGAAGCTTTCTTT
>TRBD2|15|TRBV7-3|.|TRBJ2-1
CASSLMGLVIDEQFF
TGTGCCAGCAGCTTAATGGGACTAGTGATAGATGAGCAGTTCTTC
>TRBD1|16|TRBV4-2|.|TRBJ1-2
CASSQDRTGTGHGYTF
TGTGCCAGCAGCCAAGATCGTACCGGGACAGGGCATGGCTACACCTTC
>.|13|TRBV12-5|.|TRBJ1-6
CASGLEDGSPLHF
TGTGCTAGTGGTTTGGAGGACGGTTCACCCCTCCACTTT
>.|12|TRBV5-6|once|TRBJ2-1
CASSWAANEQFF
TGTGCCAGCAGCTGGGCCGCCAATGAGCAGTTCTTC
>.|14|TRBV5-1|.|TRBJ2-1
CASSSSGDYNEQFF
TGCGCCAGCAGCTCCAGCGGAGACTACAATGAGCAGTTCTTC
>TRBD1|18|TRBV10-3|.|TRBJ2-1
CAISDHQRTGGSYNEQFF
TGTGCCATCAGTGACCACCAGAGGACAGGGGGAAGTTACAATGAGCAGTTCTTC
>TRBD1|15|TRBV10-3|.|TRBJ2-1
CAISEDRAATNEQFF
TGTGCCATCAGTGAAGACAGGGCGGCCACCAATGAGCAGTTCTTC
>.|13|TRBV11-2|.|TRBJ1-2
CASSPFPGSGYTF
TGTGCCAGCAGCCCCTTCCCAGGCAGTGGCTACACCTTC
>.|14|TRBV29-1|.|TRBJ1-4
CSVSDPATNEKLFF
TGCAGCGTTTCTGACCCTGCAACTAATGAAAAACTGTTTTTT
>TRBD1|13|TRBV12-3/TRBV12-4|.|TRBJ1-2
CASSLGTGGSYTF
TGTGCCAGCAGTTTAGGAACAGGGGGTAGCTACACCTTC
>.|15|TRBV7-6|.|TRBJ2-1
CASSLGGGYYNEQFF
TGTGCCAGCAGCTTAGGAGGCGGGTATTACAATGAGCAGTTCTTC
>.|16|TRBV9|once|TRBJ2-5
CASSVGSREGGETQYF
TGTGCCAGCAGCGTAGGATCCAGGGAAGGCGGAGAGACCCAGTACTTC
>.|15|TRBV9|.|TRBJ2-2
CASSVASANIGELFF
TGTGCCAGCAGCGTAGCTAGCGCGAACATCGGGGAGCTGTTTTTT
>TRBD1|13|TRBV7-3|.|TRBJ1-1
CASSPTGVTEAFF
TGTGCCAGCAGCCCGACAGGGGTTACTGAAGCTTTCTTT
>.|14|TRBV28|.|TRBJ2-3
CASSTRTQTDTQYF
TGTGCCAGCAGTACACGGACCCAGACAGATACGCAGTATTTT
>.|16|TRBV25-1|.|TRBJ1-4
CASSQPRTAPNEKLFF
TGTGCCAGCAGTCAACCTAGGACAGCCCCCAATGAAAAACTGTTTTTT
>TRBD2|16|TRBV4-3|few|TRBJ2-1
CASSQAPSGLAGQQFF
TGCGCCAGCAGCCAAGCCCCCTCCGGGCTAGCGGGTCAACAGTTCTTC
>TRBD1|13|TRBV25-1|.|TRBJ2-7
CASRGTGGYEQYF
TGTGCCAGCAGAGGGACAGGGGGCTACGAGCAGTACTTC
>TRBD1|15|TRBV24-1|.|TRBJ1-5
CATSDGDSWTRGQHF
TGTGCCACCAGTGATGGGGACAGCTGGACGAGAGGCCAGCATTTT
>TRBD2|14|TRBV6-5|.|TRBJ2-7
CASSSWGSGIEQYF
TGTGCCAGCAGTTCCTGGGGTAGCGGGATAGAGCAGTACTTC
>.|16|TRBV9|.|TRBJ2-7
CASSVDGTQTLYEQYF
TGTGCCAGCAGCGTAGACGGGACACAGACACTCTACGAGCAGTACTTC
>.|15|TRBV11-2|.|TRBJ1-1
CASSYSRRANTEAFF
TGTGCCAGCAGCTATAGTAGGAGGGCGAACACTGAAGCTTTCTTT
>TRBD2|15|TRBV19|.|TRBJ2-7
CASSIGSAGGGEQYF
TGTGCCAGTAGTATAGGGTCAGCGGGAGGCGGGGAGCAGTACTTC
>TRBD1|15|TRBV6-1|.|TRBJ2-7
CASSEWDRGGYEQYF
TGTGCCAGCAGTGAATGGGACAGGGGGGGCTACGAGCAGTACTTC
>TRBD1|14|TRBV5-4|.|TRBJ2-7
CASSPGTATYEQYF
TGTGCCAGCAGCCCCGGGACAGCGACCTACGAGCAGTACTTC
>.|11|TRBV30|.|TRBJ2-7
CAWSLGQRQYF
TGTGCCTGGAGTCTCGGACAGAGACAGTACTTC
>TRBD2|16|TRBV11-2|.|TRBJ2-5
CASSWGTSGVEETQYF
TGTGCCAGCAGCTGGGGGACTAGCGGGGTGGAAGAGACCCAGTACTTC